The 21 T cell receptor beta chains listed next were all sequenced from one sample in a study of blood T cell repertoires in COVID-19. TCRdb's table, derived via immunoSEQ multiplex PCR, lists solely in-frame clones and lacks some. The repertoire includes around 700,000 clones, 85% to 90% of them detected once, and over 0.2% sits in the top ten. The source material was peripheral blood. The receptors were gathered from a woman in her late teens or twenties with acute or convalescent COVID-19.

This chain connects TRBV6-5 to TRBJ2-2; tentatively, D is TRBD1 (6 bases). Trimming took 1 base from V and 7 from J, leaving 10 bases between them. This CDR3 is 14 amino acids long. Germline CDR1 reads MNHEY; CDR2 reads SVGAGI. CDR3 DNA: TGTGCCAGCAGTTACTGGCAGGGGAACGGGGAGCTGTTTTTT. This codes for CASSYWQGNGELFF.

The V and J genes are TRBV9 and TRBJ1-6, with TRBD1 as a possible D gene (6 bases). Germline V gene sequence: CDR1 SGDLS, CDR2 YYNGEE. V lost 4 bases to trimming and J lost 9 bases, with 11 bases between them. The CDR3 is made up of 13 amino acids. CDR3: CASSSGEGSPLHF. DNA of the CDR3: TGTGCCAGCAGCTCAGGGGAGGGTTCACCCCTCCACTTT. The variable domain in full, with the rest retrieved from reference TRBV9 and TRBJ1-6, is DSGVTQTPKHLITATGQRVTLRCSPRSGDLSVYWYQQSLDQGLQFLIQYYNGEERAKGNILERFSAQQFPDLHSELNLSSLELGDSALYFCASSSGEGSPLHFGNGTRLTVT.

The chain uses TRBV5-1 and TRBJ1-5; D unclear. Looked up from germline, CDR1 is SGHRS and CDR2 is YFSETQ. The length of the CDR3 is 14 residues. Trimming left V 0 bases short and J 7 bases short, with 11 bases between. CDR3 sequence: CASSLAGSGQPQHF. CDR3 coding DNA: TGCGCCAGCAGCTTGGCGGGATCGGGCCAGCCCCAGCATTTT.

This clone was detected a few times. The rearrangement joins TRBV30 to TRBJ1-2, with a tentative D call TRBD1 (5 bases). The CDR3 consists of 11 residues. V lost 3 bases and J lost 7, with 9 bases in between. Germline CDR1 reads GTSNPN; CDR2 reads SVGIG (reference sequence). CDR3 in amino acids: CAWSPGGGYTF. The CDR3 nucleotides are TGTGCCTGGAGCCCGGGGGGTGGCTACACCTTC.

The chain uses TRBV18 and TRBJ1-4; no definite D call. Germline values: CDR1 KGHSH, CDR2 LQKENI. Between the trimmed V and J ends, which lost 2 bases and 8 bases, there was a span of 9 bases. This CDR3 region has 13 residues. The CDR3 loop is CASSPGSSEKLFF. DNA for the CDR3: TGTGCCAGCTCACCAGGTAGTTCCGAAAAACTGTTTTTT.

This clone was seen a single time. The chain is built from TRBV5-4 and TRBJ1-2; the D is unclear. The germline CDR1 and CDR2 sequences are SGHNT and YYREEE (reference sequence). V was shortened by 0 bases and J by 5 bases, with 5 bases between the two germline ends. There are 12 residues in the CDR3. The DNA for the CDR3 is TGTGCCAGCAGCTTGGACAGATATGGCTACACCTTC. This gives the protein CASSLDRYGYTF. The whole variable domain, filled in from reference TRBV5-4 and TRBJ1-2, reads ETGVTQSPTHLIKTRGQQVTLRCSSQSGHNTVSWYQQALGQGPQFIFQYYREEENGRGNFPPRFSGLQFPNYSSELNVNALELDDSALYLCASSLDRYGYTFGSGTRLTVV.

The V and J genes are TRBV12-3 or TRBV12-4 and TRBJ2-1; D is undetermined. V was pared by 5 bases and J by 6 bases, with 5 bases between. This CDR3 has 11 amino acids. Written as DNA, the CDR3 is TGTGCCAGCAGTCACAGCAATGAGCAGTTCTTC. Protein: CASSHSNEQFF.

This clone has only one observation. The gene calls are TRBV19 and TRBJ1-2, with 8 bases lining up with TRBD1. With V trimmed by 6 bases and J by 4 bases, 7 bases remained unmatched. This CDR3 spans 14 amino acids. Germline values: CDR1 LNHDA, CDR2 SQIVND (reference sequence). The CDR3 here is CASSDRGIVYGYTF. The CDR3 nucleotides read TGTGCCAGTAGCGACAGGGGAATAGTCTATGGCTACACCTTC.

J is TRBJ1-4 and V is TRBV9; D remains unclear. The germline V gene encodes CDR1 SGDLS and CDR2 YYNGEE. This CDR3 comprises 14 residues. Trimming shortened V by 0 bases and J by 3 bases, and 6 bases separated the two germline ends. The CDR3 DNA follows: TGTGCCAGCAGCGTAGCCAGTGCTAATGAAAAACTGTTTTTT. It translates to CASSVASANEKLFF.

This chain connects TRBV9 to TRBJ2-1, with D perhaps TRBD2 (6 bases). The CDR3 contains 14 residues. CDR1 is SGDLS, CDR2 YYNGEE, per germline. Between the trimmed V and J ends, which lost 0 bases and 3 bases, there was a span of 7 bases. The CDR3 DNA sequence: TGTGCCAGCAGCGTAGTGGAGGGCTACAATGAGCAGTTCTTC. Residues: CASSVVEGYNEQFF.

The chain has TRBV5-1 and TRBJ2-7; 8 nucleotides match TRBD2. V lost 0 bases, J lost 1 base, and 3 bases stayed unmatched. Looked up from germline, CDR1 is SGHRS and CDR2 is YFSETQ. CDR3 length: 15 residues. CDR3 residues: CASSLAGGSSYEQYF. CDR3 nucleotide sequence: TGCGCCAGCAGCTTGGCGGGGGGGAGTTCCTACGAGCAGTACTTC.

The chain joins TRBV3-1 (or the pseudogene TRBV3-2) to TRBJ1-1, with unresolved D. Trimming took 0 bases from V and 3 from J, leaving 5 bases between them. The CDR3 is 13 amino acids. Germline V lookup: CDR1 LGHDT, CDR2 YNNKEL (reference sequence). The CDR3 loop reads CASSQEYYTEAFF. CDR3 coding DNA: TGTGCCAGCAGCCAAGAGTATTACACTGAAGCTTTCTTT.

A word on this clone: Within the sample, other DNA sequences also encode this same CDR3. The rearrangement joins TRBV6-5 to TRBJ2-3; D unclear. This CDR3 is 14 amino acids long. The germline V gene encodes CDR1 MNHEY and CDR2 SVGAGI. Trimming shortened V by 0 bases and J by 2 bases, and 6 bases separated the two germline ends. CDR3 DNA: TGTGCCAGCAGTTACTCGTCTCCCACAGATACGCAGTATTTT. Translated, it gives CASSYSSPTDTQYF.

This clone occurred a few times. This chain connects TRBV24-1 to TRBJ1-4; TRBD1 is a possible D gene (6 bases). The V end was cut by 6 bases, the J end by 7 bases, with 11 bases between. This CDR3 is 13 amino acids long. Germline V CDR1 and CDR2: KGHDR, SFDVKD. The CDR3 DNA follows: TGTGCCACCAGTACTCACAGGGTTGAAAAACTGTTTTTT. Protein sequence: CATSTHRVEKLFF.

The chain uses TRBV5-1 and TRBJ1-1; no firm D call. V was trimmed by 0 bases and J by 1 base, leaving 10 bases between them. Germline values: CDR1 SGHRS, CDR2 YFSETQ. This CDR3 is built from 15 residues. CDR3 DNA sequence: TGCGCCAGCAGCTTGGGAGGAGGGTCGAACACTGAAGCTTTCTTT. It yields the protein CASSLGGGSNTEAFF.

CDR3 DNA sequence: TGTGCCATCAGTGAAGGGACAGGGGATAGTCAGCCCCAGCATTTT. Translating it yields CAISEGTGDSQPQHF. The rearrangement joins TRBV10-3 to TRBJ1-5; 10 bases match TRBD1. The J segment lost 6 bases and the V segment lost 3 bases, leaving 5 bases of the junction unmatched. CDR3 length: 15 residues. Germline CDR1 ENHRY, CDR2 SYGVKD.

This sequence joins TRBV19 and TRBJ1-4; 7 bases fit TRBD1. Germline CDR1 reads LNHDA; CDR2 reads SQIVND (reference sequence). After removal of 10 bases from V and 6 bases from J, the junction contained 8 bases not matched to a gene. The CDR3 spans 13 residues. The CDR3 coding sequence is TGTGCCACAAACGACAGGGAGGATGAAAAACTGTTTTTT. Translation gives CATNDREDEKLFF. The variable domain in full, completed from reference TRBV19 and TRBJ1-4, reads DGGITQSPKYLFRKEGQNVTLSCEQNLNHDAMYWYRQDPGQGLRLIYYSQIVNDFQKGDIAEGYSVSREKKESFPLTVTSAQKNPTAFYLCATNDREDEKLFFGSGTQLSVL.

V and J are TRBV9 and TRBJ2-2; TRBD2 agrees at 15 bases. This CDR3 spans 17 amino acids. V shed 3 bases and J 2 bases; nucleotides not matched to a gene: 2. Germline CDR1 is SGDLS and CDR2 is YYNGEE. The CDR3 nucleotides are TGTGCCAGCAGCGCGGGACTAGCGGGGGGTAACACCGGGGAGCTGTTTTTT. It specifies CASSAGLAGGNTGELFF.

J is TRBJ1-3 and V is TRBV6-5; a possible D gene is TRBD1 (6 bases). The ends were cut back, 7 bases at V and 0 bases at J, with 10 bases in the middle. CDR3 size: 14 residues. From germline, CDR1 is MNHEY and CDR2 SVGAGI. The CDR3 DNA sequence: TGTGCCAGCACCTCCAGGGGCTCTGGAAACACCATATATTTT. Residues: CASTSRGSGNTIYF.

The chain employs TRBV5-1 and TRBJ1-2; no clear D gene. The CDR3 extends over 12 amino acids. With 3 bases removed from V and 5 bases from J, the gap between germline ends came to 8 bases. Germline CDR1 is SGHRS and CDR2 is YFSETQ. Here the CDR3 reads CASSWPGYGYTF. In nucleotides, the CDR3 is TGCGCCAGCAGCTGGCCAGGTTATGGCTACACCTTC.

This CDR3 reads CASSFSGAYNEQFF. The CDR3 nucleotides are TGTGCCAGCAGCTTTTCCGGGGCCTACAATGAGCAGTTCTTC. The V and J genes are TRBV7-9 and TRBJ2-1; tentatively, D is TRBD2 (5 bases). The germline V gene encodes CDR1 SEHNR and CDR2 FQNEAQ (reference sequence). The CDR3 totals 14 residues. Trimming removed 3 bases from V and 2 bases from J, with 8 bases in between.